The 17 T cell receptor beta chains reported below all come from one sample, sequenced in a study of T cell repertoires in cytomegalovirus infection. TCRdb recomputed calls from the reads with MiXCR, one row per CDR3 protein. The table has about 100,000 distinct CDR3 sequences, under 25% seen once. Sequenced material: CD8+ T cells from PBMCs. These receptors came from a human donor in good health (CMV status not recorded). Some clones in this sample may be carry-over from other donors' samples.

J is TRBJ1-1 and V is TRBV5-4; D is uncertain. Per the germline V gene, CDR1 is SGHNT and CDR2 is YYREEE (reference sequence). V was cut by 4 bases and J by 6 bases, with 13 bases left in between. CDR3 length: 13 amino acids. CDR3 in DNA: TGTGCCAGCAGCCCTAAACTTAGCCCTGAAGCTTTCTTT. Translation gives CASSPKLSPEAFF. The variable domain in full, completed from reference TRBV5-4 and TRBJ1-1, reads ETGVTQSPTHLIKTRGQQVTLRCSSQSGHNTVSWYQQALGQGPQFIFQYYREEENGRGNFPPRFSGLQFPNYSSELNVNALELDDSALYLCASSPKLSPEAFFGQGTRLTVV.

As to this clonotype: One base away lies a much larger clone, so this may be a sequencing read error. This chain joins TRBV6-8 and TRBJ1-2; 7 positions match TRBD1. CDR1 is MNHGY and CDR2 is SAAAGT in the germline V gene. CDR3 size: 17 residues. The CDR3 nucleotides are TGTGCCAGCAGTGGGACGGGACAGCCGACTCCTAACTATGGCTGCACCTTC. Encoded protein: CASSGTGQPTPNYGCTF.

The chain couples TRBV20-1 to TRBJ2-7, with 9 bases identical to TRBD2. The germline CDR1 and CDR2 sequences are DFQATT and SNEGSKA (reference sequence). The junction had 2 bases not matched to a gene; V was cut back by 2 bases and J by 3 bases. The CDR3 extends over 13 amino acids. This chain's CDR3 is CSARLAGNYEQYF. DNA for the CDR3: TGCAGTGCTAGACTAGCGGGGAACTACGAGCAGTACTTC.

This clonotype has a count of ten or more. The J gene is TRBJ1-5, the V gene TRBV30; D unclear. This CDR3 contains 13 residues. Germline-derived CDR1 and CDR2 are GTSNPN and SVGIG (reference sequence). Trimming cost V 4 bases and J 1 base, with 8 bases left between them. This chain's CDR3 is CAWTEDSNQPQHF. The CDR3 region has the DNA TGTGCCTGGACCGAAGACAGCAATCAGCCCCAGCATTTT.

The table lists this clonotype with a few counts. The CDR3 DNA sequence: TGTGCCAGCAGCGTAGCGCAACAGGGAAATGATGGCTACACCTTC. The encoded protein is CASSVAQQGNDGYTF. The chain recombines TRBV9 with TRBJ1-2; D might be TRBD1 (6 bases). V lost 0 bases, J lost 6 bases, and 15 bases lay in between. This CDR3 has 15 amino acids. Germline lookup yields CDR1 SGDLS and CDR2 YYNGEE.

This clonotype turned up a few times. This chain joins TRBV6-2 or TRBV6-3 and TRBJ1-2; D gene unclear. Trimming took off 6 bases at V and 13 bases at J, with 24 bases between the two ends. From germline, CDR1 is MNHEY and CDR2 SVGEGT. The length of the CDR3 is 14 residues. The CDR3 bases are TGTGCCAGCAGCCCCGGAGAACCATTCCTGGCTAGCACCTTC. Residues: CASSPGEPFLASTF.

This clonotype came up many times. The rearrangement uses TRBV7-6 and TRBJ2-7, with TRBD2 as a possible D gene (5 bases). There are 16 residues in the CDR3. Germline values: CDR1 SGHVS, CDR2 FNYEAQ. Trimming took 0 bases from V and 0 from J, leaving 12 bases between them. CDR3 in amino acids: CASSLAGGLSSYEQYF. The CDR3 region has the DNA TGTGCCAGCAGCTTAGCGGGCGGGTTAAGCTCCTACGAGCAGTACTTC.

This clonotype occurred many times. The rearrangement links TRBV6-1 to TRBJ1-5; D not certain. This CDR3 has 16 residues. The germline CDR1 and CDR2 sequences are MNHNS and SASEGT. V was trimmed by 2 bases and J by 0 bases, leaving 11 bases between them. This CDR3 is CASSEWSGGSNQPQHF. Written as DNA, the CDR3 is TGTGCCAGCAGTGAATGGTCCGGAGGTAGCAATCAGCCCCAGCATTTT.

The chain carries TRBV9 and TRBJ2-7; perhaps D is TRBD1 or TRBD2 (5 bases each). Germline V gene data show CDR1 as SGDLS and CDR2 as YYNGEE. This CDR3 contains 16 residues. Trimming removed 0 bases at V and 1 base at J, with 14 bases between. The CDR3 DNA sequence: TGTGCCAGCAGCGTAGGGCCGGGTGGGGGATCCTACGAGCAGTACTTC. Protein: CASSVGPGGGSYEQYF. Drawing the rest from reference TRBV9 and TRBJ2-7, the complete variable domain is DSGVTQTPKHLITATGQRVTLRCSPRSGDLSVYWYQQSLDQGLQFLIQYYNGEERAKGNILERFSAQQFPDLHSELNLSSLELGDSALYFCASSVGPGGGSYEQYFGPGTRLTVT.

This clonotype occurred many times. J is TRBJ2-2 and V is TRBV11-3; D might be TRBD1 or TRBD2, each matching 6 bases. Deletions cut 7 bases from V and 4 bases from J, with 13 bases between. Per the germline V gene, CDR1 is SGHNT and CDR2 is YENEEA. The CDR3 runs 14 residues. The CDR3 spells CASTGAPGTGELFF. Written as DNA, the CDR3 is TGTGCCAGCACGGGGGCGCCTGGCACCGGGGAGCTGTTTTTT.

This clonotype was counted many times. This chain connects TRBV30 to TRBJ2-3, with D tentatively TRBD1 (6 bases). The CDR3 totals 13 residues. Germline values: CDR1 GTSNPN, CDR2 SVGIG (reference sequence). The V gene lost 5 bases and the J gene lost 4 bases, with 13 bases spanning the gap. In DNA form, the CDR3 reads TGTGCCTGGGACCTTACAGGGCCAGATACGCAGTATTTT. This encodes CAWDLTGPDTQYF.

The chain has TRBV4-3 and TRBJ2-5; D perhaps matches TRBD2 (6 bases). Trimming took off 1 base at V and 5 bases at J, with 11 bases between the two ends. Per germline, CDR1 LGHNA and CDR2 YSLEER. The CDR3 has 14 residues. The CDR3 DNA sequence: TGCGCCAGCAGCCAAGGGGGAGGCCGGGAGACCCAGTACTTC. Protein: CASSQGGGRETQYF.

This clonotype has more than one count but fewer than ten. CDR3 sequence (DNA): TGTGCCACCAGCGGATCCGGGACTAGGGGTGACGAGCAGTACTTC. It is translated as CATSGSGTRGDEQYF. The chain recombines TRBV15 with TRBJ2-7; 8 bases align to TRBD2. V lost 5 bases and J lost 5; bases outside the gene matches: 11. CDR1 LNHNV and CDR2 YYDKDF come from the germline V gene (reference sequence). The length of the CDR3 is 15 residues.

This clonotype occurred a few times. Here the CDR3 reads CSPLIRLVRLYEQYF. CDR3 bases: TGCAGCCCCCTTATACGACTAGTCCGGCTCTACGAGCAGTACTTC. This chain connects TRBV20-1 to TRBJ2-7; tentatively, D is TRBD2 (6 bases). CDR3 size: 15 residues. Germline V CDR1 and CDR2: DFQATT, SNEGSKA (reference sequence).

Many counts were recorded for this clonotype. The chain employs TRBV7-9 and TRBJ2-1; D is possibly TRBD1 (6 bases). CDR3 length: 15 residues. Germline CDR1 SEHNR, CDR2 FQNEAQ (reference sequence). Trimming removed 5 bases from V and 0 bases from J, with 11 bases in between. The CDR3 DNA reads as TGTGCCAGCAGCCCCCGGGACAACTCCTACAATGAGCAGTTCTTC. It codes for CASSPRDNSYNEQFF.

This clonotype was recorded a few times. The chain has TRBV4-2 and TRBJ1-1; unclear D gene. The CDR3 covers 12 residues. V lost 3 bases, J lost 6 bases, and 8 bases lay in between. Germline CDR1 reads LGHNA; CDR2 reads YNFKEQ. DNA of the CDR3: TGTGCCAGCAGCCAGGGATCCTCTGAAGCTTTCTTT. This gives the protein CASSQGSSEAFF.

In this sample, this clonotype turned up many times. The chain carries TRBV7-2 and TRBJ1-5; 7 positions match TRBD1. Trimming cost V 11 bases and J 0 bases; bases outside gene matches: 10. This CDR3 has 15 residues. In germline, CDR1 is SGHTA, CDR2 FQGNSA. The CDR3: CASGRGVDSNQPQHF. CDR3 DNA sequence: TGTGCCTCAGGCAGGGGGGTAGATAGCAATCAGCCCCAGCATTTT.